The 27 T cell receptor beta chains reported below all come from one sample, sequenced in a study of CD8+CD57+ T cells in acquired aplastic anemia. CD8+CD57+ cell expansion had been shown by flow cytometry in patients chosen for sequencing. Profiling that covered TCR beta VDJ and CDR3 relied on genomic DNA as its template. TCRdb called the reads again in MiXCR, with one record for every CDR3 protein. The sample lists 150,000 or so distinct CDR3 sequences, about 48% occurring once. The sample was sorted CD4+, CD8+, or CD8+CD57+ T cells (not recorded which) from PBMCs. These receptors all come from a human donor with aplastic anemia.

The genes are TRBV7-2 and TRBJ1-6; D remains ambiguous. Germline CDR1 and CDR2: SGHTA and FQGNSA. CDR3 length: 14 residues. Trimming stripped 0 bases from V and 6 bases from J, with 6 bases between. CDR3 amino acids: CASSLARANSPLHF. CDR3 sequence (DNA): TGTGCCAGCAGCTTAGCGCGGGCTAATTCACCCCTCCACTTT.

This clonotype was counted at least ten times. This chain links TRBV29-1 with TRBJ2-7; weak D call: TRBD1 (6 bases). V dropped 6 bases and J dropped 0 bases, with 12 bases sitting between them. Germline values: CDR1 SQVTM, CDR2 ANQGSEA. The CDR3 contains 13 residues. CDR3 bases: TGCAGCGTCTTACCGGACAGCTCCTACGAGCAGTACTTC. It translates to CSVLPDSSYEQYF.

V gene TRBV29-1 combines with J gene TRBJ1-3, with D possibly matching TRBD1 (5 bases). The germline V gene has CDR1 SQVTM and CDR2 ANQGSEA. The V and J ends lost 3 bases and 4 bases respectively, with 19 bases between them. The CDR3 sequence is 16 residues long. CDR3 loop: CSVDFAPGAAGNTIYF. The CDR3, as DNA: TGCAGCGTTGACTTCGCCCCCGGGGCCGCGGGAAACACCATATATTTT.

V is TRBV2 and J is TRBJ2-7; D tentatively reads TRBD1 or TRBD2 (5 bases each). Germline loops: CDR1 SNHLY, CDR2 FYNNEI. The CDR3 totals 14 residues. Between the trimmed V and J ends, which lost 6 bases and 3 bases, there was a span of 15 bases. CDR3 DNA: TGTGCCAGCAGGTGGGCCGGGACGGACTACGAGCAGTACTTC. Residues: CASRWAGTDYEQYF.

This clonotype appeared a single time. The V and J genes are TRBV10-3 and TRBJ2-2; D perhaps matches TRBD2 (6 bases). Deletions cut 6 bases from V and 1 base from J, with 18 bases between. CDR3 length equals 17 residues. Germline lookup yields CDR1 ENHRY and CDR2 SYGVKD. The CDR3 DNA is TGTGCCATCAGGTCCTCTTCCCGGGGAGGGAACACCGGGGAGCTGTTTTTT. This translates into CAIRSSSRGGNTGELFF.

This clonotype was detected a few times. The V call is TRBV20-1, the J call TRBJ2-6, with TRBD2 matching over 10 bases. Germline V gives CDR1 DFQATT, CDR2 SNEGSKA (reference sequence). The CDR3 is made up of 16 amino acids. Germline trimming cut 6 bases from V and 5 bases from J; bases unmatched to any gene: 10. CDR3 residues: CSAPGERGGRANVLTF. CDR3 bases: TGCAGTGCGCCGGGCGAGCGGGGGGGTCGGGCCAACGTCCTGACTTTC.

This clonotype was detected only a few times. V usage is TRBV27 and J usage is TRBJ2-7, with 7 bases fitting TRBD2. The CDR3 contains 15 residues. CDR1 is MNHEY, CDR2 SMNVEV, per germline (reference sequence). Trimming cost V 6 bases and J 0 bases; bases outside gene matches: 8. CDR3 sequence reads: CASSAGRVLSYEQYF. As DNA, the CDR3 is TGTGCCAGCAGCGCTGGGAGGGTTCTCTCCTACGAGCAGTACTTC.

The chain has TRBV2 and TRBJ2-2, with 8 bases aligning to TRBD1. Germline-derived CDR1 and CDR2 are SNHLY and FYNNEI. J was trimmed by 7 bases and V by 8 bases; bases with no gene match: 12. This CDR3 comprises 15 residues. CDR3 DNA: TGTGCCAGCGGCCGGACAGGGAGCTACGGCGGGGAGCTGTTTTTT. It encodes CASGRTGSYGGELFF. The entire variable domain, with the rest obtained from reference TRBV2 and TRBJ2-2, is as follows: EPEVTQTPSHQVTQMGQEVILRCVPISNHLYFYWYRQILGQKVEFLVSFYNNEISEKSEIFDDQFSVERPDGSNFTLKIRSTKLEDSAMYFCASGRTGSYGGELFFGEGSRLTVL.

The chain couples TRBV29-1 to TRBJ1-1; D may be TRBD1 (5 bases). The ends were cut back, 4 bases at V and 10 bases at J, with 19 bases in the middle. Germline V gene data show CDR1 as SQVTM and CDR2 as ANQGSEA. The CDR3 runs 13 residues. CDR3 region: CSVAPSGLKVAFF. The CDR3 DNA sequence: TGCAGCGTTGCCCCATCAGGGCTGAAGGTAGCTTTCTTT.

The rearrangement uses TRBV24-1 and TRBJ1-2; D may be TRBD1 (5 bases). The CDR3 sequence is 12 residues long. Looked up from germline, CDR1 is KGHDR and CDR2 is SFDVKD. The germline V and J ends were trimmed by 8 bases and 7 bases, with 13 bases remaining between them. In DNA form, the CDR3 reads TGTGCCACCACGAGGGGATCGGGTGGCTACACCTTC. Protein sequence: CATTRGSGGYTF.

This clonotype came up a few times. This sequence may be a read error, since a much larger clone differs from it by one base. The V call is TRBV11-2, the J call TRBJ2-1; 7 nucleotides agree with TRBD1. CDR3 length: 14 residues. CDR1 SGHAT and CDR2 FQNNGV come from the germline V gene. CDR3 DNA sequence: TGTTCCAGCAGCTTACAGGGGACCTACAATGAGCAGTTCTTC. It codes for CSSSLQGTYNEQFF.

This clonotype has ten or more counts. The rearrangement links TRBV5-5 to TRBJ1-1, with a possible D match to TRBD1 (5 bases). Germline-derived CDR1 and CDR2 are SGHKS and YYEKEE (reference sequence). The CDR3 length is 13 residues. V dropped 7 bases and J dropped 3 bases, with 13 bases sitting between them. The chain's CDR3 is CASWWGTHTEAFF. In DNA form, the CDR3 reads TGTGCCAGCTGGTGGGGGACTCACACTGAAGCTTTCTTT.

A note on this clonotype: Since a much larger clone is just one base distant, this may be a read error. The CDR3 DNA follows: TGTGCCAGTGGGGGGCCCCAGGCGAAGCAGTACTTC. Its protein product is CASGGPQAKQYF. The chain combines TRBV27 with TRBJ2-7; TRBD1 or TRBD2 may be the D gene (6 bases each). Trimming pared 9 bases from V and 8 bases from J, leaving 17 bases between. The CDR3 length is 12 residues. CDR1 MNHEY and CDR2 SMNVEV come from the germline V gene (reference sequence).

The rearrangement uses TRBV12-3 or TRBV12-4 and TRBJ2-7, with a tentative D call TRBD2 (6 bases). The CDR3 contains 14 residues. V gave up 6 bases and J gave up 6 bases, with 18 bases separating them. CDR3 nucleotides: TGTGCCAGCAGCCCTCAGCTAGCGCTCAGCGAGCAGTACTTC. Protein product: CASSPQLALSEQYF.

This clonotype occurred many times. V gene TRBV7-9 combines with J gene TRBJ2-7; 9 nucleotides agree with TRBD2. The CDR3 is made up of 15 amino acids. The V and J ends lost 5 bases and 2 bases, in that order; junction bases with no gene match: 7. CDR1 SEHNR and CDR2 FQNEAQ come from the germline V gene (reference sequence). In nucleotides, the CDR3 is TGTGCCAGCAGCGGCGGCGGCGGGGGGGCCTACGAGCAGTACTTC. Residues: CASSGGGGGAYEQYF.

This clonotype was detected a few times. The chain recombines TRBV7-8 with TRBJ1-1; a weak D match, TRBD1 (5 bases). Per the germline V gene, CDR1 is SGHVS and CDR2 is FQNEAQ. This CDR3 comprises 13 residues. V lost 4 bases to trimming and J lost 5 bases, with 11 bases between them. CDR3 DNA sequence: TGTGCCAGCAGCTCAGGGTTGGCGACTGAAGCTTTCTTT. This codes for CASSSGLATEAFF.

This clonotype was observed at least ten times. This chain links TRBV4-2 with TRBJ2-1, with 8 bases aligning to TRBD2. The germline V gene encodes CDR1 LGHNA and CDR2 YNFKEQ. Unmatched junction bases numbered 9, after V lost 2 bases and J lost 9 bases. The length of the CDR3 is 15 residues. The CDR3 DNA reads TGTGCCAGCAGCCAACAACGGGGGGGGGCCTTTGAGCAGTTCTTC. This codes for CASSQQRGGAFEQFF.

This clonotype has at least ten counts. The chain joins TRBV4-1 to TRBJ2-7; TRBD2 agrees at 8 bases. Germline V CDR1 and CDR2: MGHRA, YSYEKL. Trimming took 0 bases from V and 0 from J; bases not matched to a gene: 10. There are 18 residues in the CDR3. CDR3 residues: CASSQELSGGGSSYEQYF. The CDR3 DNA reads as TGCGCCAGCAGCCAAGAATTATCGGGCGGGGGGAGCTCCTACGAGCAGTACTTC.

In regard to this clonotype: The junction does not match germline at one end; this may be a read error. This chain links TRBV7-3 with TRBJ2-5; D is ambiguous. Germline V gene sequence: CDR1 SGHTA, CDR2 FQGTGA. The CDR3 has 12 amino acids. CDR3: CASSAGRETQYF. Here the CDR3 DNA reads TGTGCTAGCAGCGCCGGCAGGGAGACCCAGTACTTC.

The table lists this clonotype with many counts. The chain combines TRBV13 with TRBJ2-1; the D is unclear. CDR3 length: 12 residues. Germline-derived CDR1 and CDR2 are PRHDT and FYEKMQ (reference sequence). V was cut by 0 bases and J by 8 bases, with 5 bases left in between. CDR3 residues: CASSLGSYEQFF. CDR3 bases: TGTGCCAGCAGCTTAGGGAGTTATGAGCAGTTCTTC. The variable domain in full, with the rest retrieved from reference TRBV13 and TRBJ2-1, is AAGVIQSPRHLIKEKRETATLKCYPIPRHDTVYWYQQGPGQDPQFLISFYEKMQSDKGSIPDRFSAQQFSDYHSELNMSSLELGDSALYFCASSLGSYEQFFGPGTRLTVL.

The chain employs TRBV11-2 and TRBJ2-3, with TRBD2 matching over 8 bases. Germline CDR1 is SGHAT and CDR2 is FQNNGV. The CDR3 length is 16 residues. The ends lost 3 bases at V and 4 bases at J; junction bases unmatched: 9. The CDR3 region is CASSFRAGGVADTQYF. The CDR3 region has the DNA TGTGCCAGCAGCTTTAGGGCGGGGGGTGTGGCAGATACGCAGTATTTT.

The rearrangement uses TRBV10-3 and TRBJ2-3; D might be TRBD2 (7 bases). Looked up from germline, CDR1 is ENHRY and CDR2 is SYGVKD. Trimming shortened V by 10 bases and J by 11 bases, and 31 bases separated the two germline ends. The CDR3 extends over 16 amino acids. The CDR3 sequence is CASWAWWGGRYNEQYF. The CDR3 coding sequence is TGTGCCAGCTGGGCATGGTGGGGGGGCCGGTACAATGAGCAGTATTTT.

This clonotype was seen a handful of times. The rearrangement uses TRBV7-8 and TRBJ2-5, with TRBD2 as a possible D gene (6 bases). The V end lost 6 bases, the J end lost 1 base, and 9 bases lay between the germline ends. This CDR3 is 13 amino acids long. Germline CDR1 is SGHVS and CDR2 is FQNEAQ. The CDR3 reads CASRRTIQETQYF. DNA for the CDR3: TGTGCCAGCAGACGGACTATCCAAGAGACCCAGTACTTC.

This clonotype showed up many times. The gene calls are TRBV25-1 and TRBJ1-1; possibly TRBD1 for D (5 bases). Germline CDR1 MGHDK, CDR2 SYGVNS. Between the trimmed V and J ends, which lost 2 bases and 11 bases, there was a span of 15 bases. This CDR3 has 13 amino acids. The CDR3 nucleotides are TGTGCCAGCAGTGAAGGGGAGGCAGGGAATGCTTTCTTT. It is translated as CASSEGEAGNAFF.

Ten or more counts support this clonotype. This sequence joins TRBV7-3 and TRBJ2-3; the D gene is possibly TRBD2 (5 bases). CDR1 is SGHTA, CDR2 FQGTGA, per germline. The V end was cut by 3 bases, the J end by 2 bases, with 9 bases between. The CDR3 totals 14 residues. In DNA, the CDR3 is TGTGCCAGCAGCTTGACGGGGTTCACAGATACGCAGTATTTT. It translates to CASSLTGFTDTQYF.

This clonotype was counted ten times or more. The chain joins TRBV4-3 to TRBJ1-1; no definite D call. CDR1 LGHNA and CDR2 YSLEER come from the germline V gene. Trimming removed 0 bases at V and 2 bases at J, with 10 bases between. This CDR3 spans 15 amino acids. The CDR3 is CASSQDLGSNTEAFF. The CDR3, as DNA: TGCGCCAGCAGCCAAGATCTGGGCAGTAACACTGAAGCTTTCTTT.

J is TRBJ1-1 and V is TRBV15; D is uncertain. V was shortened by 8 bases and J by 0 bases, with 10 bases between the two germline ends. Germline-derived CDR1 and CDR2 are LNHNV and YYDKDF (reference sequence). The length of the CDR3 is 13 residues. DNA for the CDR3: TGTGCCACCGGCGAAGAGTTGAACACTGAAGCTTTCTTT. Translated, it gives CATGEELNTEAFF.